Ten or more counts support the clone carrying this TCR beta chain. Its antigen is still unknown. Diagnoses were made from clinical symptoms, serum measures (thyroxine and TRAb), thyroid ultrasound and orbital computed tomography. These data belong to a study of T cells in Graves' hyperthyroidism and ophthalmopathy. CDR1 and CDR2 from the germline V gene are MGHRA and YSYEKL. This CDR3 comprises 16 residues. Losses at the gene ends were 2 bases for V and 5 bases for J; bases not matched to a gene: 11. Regions amplified from RNA transcripts were the TCR beta CDR3 regions. The TCR CDR3 was amplified in a first-round RT-PCR using the HTBI primer set. Each CDR3 protein gets one entry after TCRdb re-called the multiplex PCR reads with MiXCR. The sample has about 570,000 distinct CDR3 sequences; roughly 46% are singletons. Notes on the study in general: Most expanded thyroid clonotypes above 0.001 also appeared in blood. Ophthalmopathy was distinguished from stable hyperthyroidism by 13 V-J signatures. The model foresaw ophthalmopathy a median roughly 6.5 months prior to onset.

The sequence derives from an adult woman with Graves' disease, either hyperthyroidism or ophthalmopathy (not recorded which). The rearrangement joins TRBV4-1 to TRBJ2-5; TRBD2 matches at 7 bases. The specimen was peripheral blood or thyroid tissue (not recorded which). The CDR3 DNA follows: TGCGCCAGCAGCCAACCCGGGGGAGGGGCGGAGGAGACCCAGTACTTC. Translating it yields CASSQPGGGAEETQYF.